The clone carrying this TCR beta chain was detected only once. The junction departs from the called germline gene at one end, perhaps through a read error. This sample stems from a study of blood T cell repertoires in COVID-19. Looking at the study overall: Specimens from acute and convalescent COVID-19 originated in the United States, Italy and Spain.

Method: immunoSEQ multiplex PCR; TCRdb's copy keeps in-frame clones and lacks some. The sample shows some 150,000 clones, approximately 84% of them seen only once. This CDR3 has 12 residues. CDR1 and CDR2 (germline): SNHLY, FYNNEI. This rearrangement joins TRBV2 to TRBJ2-7; a possible D gene is TRBD2 (6 bases). The sequencing sample was made of peripheral blood. The sequence came from a human donor in a cohort sampled during active COVID-19. The CDR3 protein is CASSSGGTAHLF. CDR3 nucleotide sequence: TGTGCCAGCAGTTCTGGGGGGACGGCCCACCTCTTC.